A selection of T cell receptor beta chains follows, all from one sample in a study of blood T cell repertoires in COVID-19. Sequenced by immunoSEQ multiplex PCR; TCRdb stores in-frame clones only, minus some. The table lists just under 300,000 clones, more than 75% of them singletons. Sequencing input: peripheral blood. The receptors come from a man aged 70-80 years with acute or convalescent COVID-19. Each CDR3 is given with its conserved first and last residue. The order of the fields is CDR3 protein, J gene, V gene.

CDR3 protein: CASRGQGTYEQYF
J gene: TRBJ2-7
V gene: TRBV2

CDR3 protein: CASSLERKLFF
J gene: TRBJ1-4
V gene: TRBV3-1/TRBV3-2

CDR3 protein: CSVRTGTGNQPQHF
J gene: TRBJ1-5
V gene: TRBV29-1

CDR3 protein: CASSTHTSGQNTQYF
J gene: TRBJ2-3
V gene: TRBV19

CDR3 protein: CASSEARSDGYTF
J gene: TRBJ1-2
V gene: TRBV6-1

CDR3 protein: CASSQGGQSNQPQHF
J gene: TRBJ1-5
V gene: TRBV4-2

CDR3 protein: CASGLGNTIYF
J gene: TRBJ1-3
V gene: TRBV7-9

CDR3 protein: CASSLRGTEPANYGYTF
J gene: TRBJ1-2
V gene: TRBV7-9

CDR3 protein: CASSYSRTGGGYGYTF
J gene: TRBJ1-2
V gene: TRBV6-5

CDR3 protein: CASSPMLQGGDEKLFF
J gene: TRBJ1-4
V gene: TRBV27

CDR3 protein: CASSHVYSNQPQHF
J gene: TRBJ1-5
V gene: TRBV4-3

CDR3 protein: CASSPSGTSNEQYF
J gene: TRBJ2-7
V gene: TRBV27

CDR3 protein: CAWSVKGATNEKLFF
J gene: TRBJ1-4
V gene: TRBV30

CDR3 protein: CASSLGQRNTEAFF
J gene: TRBJ1-1
V gene: TRBV7-9

CDR3 protein: CASAGTGGASTPLHF
J gene: TRBJ1-6
V gene: TRBV5-5

CDR3 protein: CASSLVSGAQGRWGGNQPQHF
J gene: TRBJ1-5
V gene: TRBV7-4

CDR3 protein: CASSLVQGAASPLHF
J gene: TRBJ1-6
V gene: TRBV5-6

CDR3 protein: CASQKRGGLNTDTQYF
J gene: TRBJ2-3
V gene: TRBV21-1

CDR3 protein: CASNPGGTTNEKLFF
J gene: TRBJ1-4
V gene: TRBV19

CDR3 protein: CASSLTGAVSYNEQFF
J gene: TRBJ2-1
V gene: TRBV7-3

CDR3 protein: CASSHGTGGDQPQHF
J gene: TRBJ1-5
V gene: TRBV4-2

CDR3 protein: CSVAQRNTDTQYF
J gene: TRBJ2-3
V gene: TRBV29-1

CDR3 protein: CASSELAGNQETQYF
J gene: TRBJ2-5
V gene: TRBV2

CDR3 protein: CASSFNTRTDTQYF
J gene: TRBJ2-3
V gene: TRBV28

CDR3 protein: CASSPRGTGNIEQYF
J gene: TRBJ2-7
V gene: TRBV18

CDR3 protein: CASSSGTGKNTIYF
J gene: TRBJ1-3
V gene: TRBV5-4

CDR3 protein: CASSEGARTGDTGELFF
J gene: TRBJ2-2
V gene: TRBV25-1

CDR3 protein: CASRPQQGYSGNTIYF
J gene: TRBJ1-3
V gene: TRBV6-6

CDR3 protein: CASSWEAINTEAFF
J gene: TRBJ1-1
V gene: TRBV28

CDR3 protein: CACQGPVSTGANVLTF
J gene: TRBJ2-6
V gene: TRBV30

CDR3 protein: CASSQGTSGRFVTGELFF
J gene: TRBJ2-2
V gene: TRBV4-2

CDR3 protein: CASSPTSGRIYGFNEQFF
J gene: TRBJ2-1
V gene: TRBV11-2

CDR3 protein: CASSQGRQGSGANVLTF
J gene: TRBJ2-6
V gene: TRBV4-1

CDR3 protein: CASSPPSSRGGTEAFF
J gene: TRBJ1-1
V gene: TRBV18

CDR3 protein: CASSTLWGDSYNEQFF
J gene: TRBJ2-1
V gene: TRBV19

CDR3 protein: CASSQDFDRGNQPQHF
J gene: TRBJ1-5
V gene: TRBV4-2

CDR3 protein: CASRSSYEQYF
J gene: TRBJ2-7
V gene: TRBV23-1

CDR3 protein: CASSKVRRAGAPDTQYF
J gene: TRBJ2-3
V gene: TRBV21-1

CDR3 protein: CAISAGDSGANVLTF
J gene: TRBJ2-6
V gene: TRBV10-3

CDR3 protein: CASSQVQGGFTGELFF
J gene: TRBJ2-2
V gene: TRBV4-1

CDR3 protein: CAISEPGQGFLGAAFF
J gene: TRBJ1-1
V gene: TRBV10-3

CDR3 protein: CASSYSQGRGNSPLHF
J gene: TRBJ1-6
V gene: TRBV6-5

CDR3 protein: CSVDRAGGPRGNEQFF
J gene: TRBJ2-1
V gene: TRBV29-1

CDR3 protein: CASSSYQGSTEAFF
J gene: TRBJ1-1
V gene: TRBV7-2

CDR3 protein: CASTLGPGNTIYF
J gene: TRBJ1-3
V gene: TRBV7-2

CDR3 protein: CASSMPGFRSPLHF
J gene: TRBJ1-6
V gene: TRBV6-5

CDR3 protein: CASSEILDRGSYEQYF
J gene: TRBJ2-7
V gene: TRBV6-1

CDR3 protein: CASSFPTSSGNTIYF
J gene: TRBJ1-3
V gene: TRBV28

CDR3 protein: CASSQELATGEQYF
J gene: TRBJ2-7
V gene: TRBV4-2

CDR3 protein: CASSVRVPVNFLGDTQYF
J gene: TRBJ2-3
V gene: TRBV6-1

CDR3 protein: CASYAGTGGSKNIQYF
J gene: TRBJ2-4
V gene: TRBV10-2

CDR3 protein: CASSYTPTLRDYTQYF
J gene: TRBJ2-3
V gene: TRBV6-6